This T cell receptor beta chain was observed in a study of T cell changes during pregnancy in multiple sclerosis. Losses at the gene ends were 3 bases for V and 6 bases for J; bases not matched to a gene: 4. The germline V gene has CDR1 MDHEN and CDR2 SYDVKM. The length of the CDR3 is 14 residues. Sequenced by immunoSEQ multiplex PCR; TCRdb stores in-frame clones only, minus some. The sample records 60,000 or so clones, just under 90% being singletons. The TCR comes from a human donor whose cells served as feeder cells for cultures in a pregnancy study. J is TRBJ1-4 and V is TRBV28; 7 bases agree with TRBD1. Sequencing input: peripheral blood from another person, used as feeder cells. The CDR3 spells CASSFQGVYEKLFF. CDR3 in DNA: TGTGCCAGCAGTTTTCAGGGGGTGTATGAAAAACTGTTTTTT.